A single sample is the source of the 27 T cell receptor beta chains below, sequenced in a study of T cells in Graves' hyperthyroidism and ophthalmopathy. TCR beta CDR3 sequences were amplified from RNA transcripts. First-round RT-PCR of the TCR CDR3 relied on the HTBI primer set. TCRdb recomputed calls from the multiplex PCR reads with MiXCR, one row per CDR3 protein. The data hold 540,000 or so distinct CDR3 sequences, with more than 15% observed a single time. Sequencing was performed on blood. These receptors all stem from a woman under 40 with Graves' hyperthyroidism.

The chain couples TRBV7-2 to TRBJ2-1; weak D call: TRBD2 (5 bases). The CDR3 sequence is 15 residues long. Germline values: CDR1 SGHTA, CDR2 FQGNSA. V was trimmed by 3 bases and J by 7 bases, leaving 16 bases between them. CDR3 amino acids: CASSFAFQGLNEQFF. As DNA, the CDR3 is TGTGCCAGCAGCTTTGCCTTTCAAGGACTTAATGAGCAGTTCTTC.

This clonotype was counted many times. The junction and the germline gene differ at one end; a read error may be behind it. This chain joins TRBV7-6 and TRBJ2-2; TRBD2 matches at 13 bases. The germline V gene has CDR1 SGHVS and CDR2 FNYEAQ. The CDR3 is 20 residues long. CDR3 in DNA: TGTGCCAGCAGCCGCCCACTAGCGGGAGGGAGAGAGGGGAACAACGGGGAGCTGTTTTTT. Amino acids: CASSRPLAGGREGNNGELFF.

The gene calls are TRBV11-1 and TRBJ2-3; 11 nucleotides line up with TRBD2. The ends lost 5 bases at V and 1 base at J; junction bases unmatched: 11. The CDR3 length is 18 residues. CDR1 and CDR2 (germline): SGHAT, FQDESV (reference sequence). The CDR3 DNA sequence: TGTGCCAGCAGCCAAGGATTAGCGGGAGGGCCGGGCACAGATACGCAGTATTTT. As protein: CASSQGLAGGPGTDTQYF.

This clonotype has just one count. The chain joins TRBV6-5 to TRBJ1-1; D remains unclear. Germline V gene sequence: CDR1 MNHEY, CDR2 SVGAGI. Deletions cut 2 bases from V and 2 bases from J, with 9 bases between. The CDR3 extends over 14 amino acids. The CDR3 DNA sequence: TGTGCCAGCAGTTACCAACGGTCAAACACTGAAGCTTTCTTT. It encodes CASSYQRSNTEAFF.

This clonotype was observed many times. J is TRBJ2-7 and V is TRBV7-6, with 8 nucleotides matching TRBD2. Losses at the gene ends were 6 bases for V and 1 base for J; bases not matched to a gene: 11. The germline V gene has CDR1 SGHVS and CDR2 FNYEAQ. The CDR3 runs 16 residues. The CDR3 region is CASSFTSGHSSYEQYF. The CDR3 DNA is TGTGCCAGCAGTTTCACTAGCGGCCATTCTTCCTACGAGCAGTACTTC.

The sample holds many counts of this clonotype. The CDR3 is CASTLLDLATDTQYF. The DNA for the CDR3 is TGTGCCAGCACCTTACTGGACTTAGCCACAGATACGCAGTATTTT. V is TRBV6-1 and J is TRBJ2-3, with D possibly being TRBD2 (5 bases). CDR1 MNHNS and CDR2 SASEGT come from the germline V gene. Between the trimmed V and J ends, which lost 7 bases and 2 bases, there was a span of 16 bases. The CDR3 covers 15 residues.

The rearrangement links TRBV10-3 to TRBJ2-3; 7 bases map to TRBD1. The CDR3 totals 16 residues. J was trimmed by 2 bases and V by 5 bases; bases with no gene match: 10. Germline V CDR1 and CDR2: ENHRY, SYGVKD. CDR3 region: CAISTGTARLTDTQYF. CDR3 DNA sequence: TGTGCCATCAGTACCGGGACAGCGAGACTCACAGATACGCAGTATTTT.

This clonotype appeared many times. The rearrangement links TRBV3-1 to TRBJ2-5; 11 bases map to TRBD1. The trim removed 0 bases at V and 6 bases at J, leaving 3 bases unmatched. CDR3 length equals 15 residues. Germline V gene data show CDR1 as LGHDT and CDR2 as YNNKEL (reference sequence). CDR3 protein: CASSQDGTGGKTQYF. In DNA form, the CDR3 reads TGTGCCAGCAGCCAAGACGGGACAGGGGGGAAGACCCAGTACTTC.

The gene calls are TRBV24-1 and TRBJ2-3; weak D call: TRBD1 (5 bases). Trimming left V 7 bases short and J 0 bases short, with 13 bases between. CDR3 length equals 15 residues. Germline V gene lookup returns CDR1 KGHDR and CDR2 SFDVKD. The CDR3 protein is CATRGMGLSTDTQYF. CDR3 sequence (DNA): TGTGCCACCAGAGGAATGGGGCTAAGCACAGATACGCAGTATTTT.

This clonotype was counted only a few times. V usage is TRBV6-1 and J usage is TRBJ1-1; unclear D gene. The V gene's germline CDR1 is MNHNS and CDR2 SASEGT. The germline V and J ends were trimmed by 6 bases and 0 bases, with 8 bases remaining between them. CDR3 length equals 13 residues. CDR3 in amino acids: CASSVTMNTEAFF. DNA for the CDR3: TGTGCCAGCAGCGTTACCATGAACACTGAAGCTTTCTTT.

V usage is TRBV4-3 and J usage is TRBJ1-2; no clear D gene. The CDR3 runs 15 residues. The ends were cut back, 0 bases at V and 6 bases at J, with 14 bases in the middle. Germline V gene data show CDR1 as LGHNA and CDR2 as YSLEER. CDR3 in DNA: TGCGCCAGCAGCCAAGATATTTGGGGATTAAATGGCTACACCTTC. It encodes CASSQDIWGLNGYTF.

At least ten counts were recorded for this clonotype. The chain couples TRBV3-1 to TRBJ2-5; 7 bases map to TRBD1. The V segment lost 5 bases and the J segment 4 bases; nucleotides outside the gene matches: 7. CDR3 length equals 14 residues. Germline V gene sequence: CDR1 LGHDT, CDR2 YNNKEL (reference sequence). This chain's CDR3 is CASSSRGSLETQYF. The CDR3, as DNA: TGTGCCAGCAGCTCCAGGGGGAGTCTAGAGACCCAGTACTTC.

This clonotype was seen a handful of times. The chain combines TRBV19 with TRBJ2-7, with TRBD1 identical over 7 bases. Germline CDR1 and CDR2: LNHDA and SQIVND (reference sequence). The trim removed 4 bases at V and 0 bases at J, leaving 3 bases unmatched. This CDR3 contains 14 residues. In DNA, the CDR3 is TGTGCCAGTAGTAAAGGACAGGTCTCCTACGAGCAGTACTTC. It yields the protein CASSKGQVSYEQYF. Drawing the rest from reference TRBV19 and TRBJ2-7, the complete variable domain is DGGITQSPKYLFRKEGQNVTLSCEQNLNHDAMYWYRQDPGQGLRLIYYSQIVNDFQKGDIAEGYSVSREKKESFPLTVTSAQKNPTAFYLCASSKGQVSYEQYFGPGTRLTVT.

The table lists this clonotype with a few counts. This may be a read error, as it is one base from a much larger clone. Lacking the conserved final phenylalanine or tryptophan, this CDR3 likely reflects a read error. This chain connects TRBV11-2 to TRBJ2-7, with D uncertain. The germline gives CDR1 SGHAT, CDR2 FQNNGV. The CDR3 length is 15 residues. Between the trimmed V and J ends, which lost 1 base and 0 bases, there was a span of 10 bases. The CDR3 here is CASSLGTVASYEQYL. CDR3 in DNA: TGTGCCAGCAGCTTAGGAACTGTTGCCTCCTACGAGCAGTACCTC.

This clonotype has at least ten counts. This sequence joins TRBV11-2 and TRBJ2-1; tentative D call: TRBD1 (5 bases). Germline CDR1 is SGHAT and CDR2 is FQNNGV. V lost 5 bases and J lost 9, with 11 bases in between. The CDR3 sequence is 12 residues long. In DNA, the CDR3 is TGTGCCAGCAGCCAGGGTGCCTTTGAGCAGTTCTTC. It specifies CASSQGAFEQFF.

This clonotype came up many times. The rearrangement links TRBV20-1 to TRBJ2-1; unclear D gene. The CDR3 length is 15 residues. Germline V gene data show CDR1 as DFQATT and CDR2 as SNEGSKA (reference sequence). V was clipped by 6 bases and J by 0 bases, with 15 bases between them. The CDR3 sequence: CSAQHSQSSYNEQFF. In DNA form, the CDR3 reads TGCAGTGCGCAACATTCTCAGAGCTCCTACAATGAGCAGTTCTTC.

This clonotype occurred a few times. The chain uses TRBV6-5 and TRBJ1-6; 10 bases are shared with TRBD1. Germline V gives CDR1 MNHEY, CDR2 SVGAGI. CDR3 length equals 16 residues. J gave up 8 bases and V 3 bases, and 7 bases lay outside the gene matches. The CDR3 is CASSYTGTGADSPLHF. In DNA, the CDR3 is TGTGCCAGCAGTTATACCGGGACAGGGGCCGATTCACCCCTCCACTTT.

The J gene is TRBJ2-3, the V gene TRBV18; 9 nucleotides match TRBD2. V dropped 3 bases and J dropped 2; count of bases not matched to a gene: 3. The CDR3 sequence is 15 residues long. Germline loops: CDR1 KGHSH, CDR2 LQKENI. This CDR3 reads CASSPLAGDTDTQYF. The CDR3 DNA reads TGTGCCAGCTCACCTTTAGCGGGAGACACAGATACGCAGTATTTT.

This clonotype was detected a few times. The chain links TRBV18 to TRBJ1-5; perhaps TRBD1 as D (6 bases). CDR1 is KGHSH and CDR2 is LQKENI in the germline V gene. This CDR3 is built from 14 residues. V dropped 1 base and J dropped 7 bases, with 11 bases sitting between them. In DNA, the CDR3 is TGTGCCAGCTCACCACTTTCGGGGGCGCAGCCCCAGCATTTT. It encodes CASSPLSGAQPQHF.

There are many counts of this clonotype. The chain carries TRBV7-9 and TRBJ1-1, with D uncertain. The germline gives CDR1 SEHNR, CDR2 FQNEAQ (reference sequence). Trimming shortened V by 4 bases and J by 2 bases, and 8 bases separated the two germline ends. The CDR3 is 13 amino acids. As DNA, the CDR3 is TGTGCCAGCAGCTCGACACAAAACACTGAAGCTTTCTTT. Its protein product is CASSSTQNTEAFF.

This clonotype was picked up many times. V gene TRBV6-1 combines with J gene TRBJ1-5; D uncertain. V lost 5 bases, J lost 3 bases, and 2 bases lay in between. Germline CDR1 reads MNHNS; CDR2 reads SASEGT. The CDR3 loop spans 11 amino acids. For the CDR3, the DNA is TGTGCCAGCAGTTTCAATCAGCCCCAGCATTTT. Protein product: CASSFNQPQHF.

This clonotype has just a few counts. The chain recombines TRBV27 with TRBJ2-7; possible D gene TRBD1, 5 bases. The V end was cut by 5 bases, the J end by 3 bases, with 11 bases between. The CDR3 is 13 residues long. Looked up from germline, CDR1 is MNHEY and CDR2 is SMNVEV (reference sequence). The CDR3 sequence is CASSPPGHYEQYF. In DNA, the CDR3 is TGTGCCAGCAGTCCCCCAGGGCACTACGAGCAGTACTTC.

In its sample, this clonotype was seen many times. The genes are TRBV7-9 and TRBJ1-5; TRBD1 is a possible D gene (5 bases). The V end lost 3 bases, the J end lost 8 bases, and 11 bases lay between the germline ends. The germline V gene encodes CDR1 SEHNR and CDR2 FQNEAQ (reference sequence). The CDR3 totals 13 residues. CDR3 loop: CASSFGQGKPQHF. The CDR3 nucleotides are TGTGCCAGCAGCTTCGGGCAGGGAAAGCCCCAGCATTTT.

A few counts support this clonotype. The chain combines TRBV5-6 with TRBJ1-5, with D unresolved. The CDR3 has 16 residues. The germline CDR1 and CDR2 sequences are SGHDT and YYEEEE. V was trimmed by 4 bases and J by 2 bases, leaving 16 bases between them. CDR3 nucleotides: TGTGCCAGCAGCCCATCTTTGGGTAAGGGCAATCAGCCCCAGCATTTT. Its translation is CASSPSLGKGNQPQHF.

This clonotype was found many times. This chain connects TRBV5-1 to TRBJ2-1; the D gene is possibly TRBD1 (5 bases). V gave up 0 bases and J gave up 6 bases, with 16 bases separating them. The CDR3 consists of 16 residues. Looked up from germline, CDR1 is SGHRS and CDR2 is YFSETQ. The CDR3 coding sequence is TGCGCCAGCAGCTTGGTAGGGGTTGATCTGGTCAATGAGCAGTTCTTC. Translating it yields CASSLVGVDLVNEQFF.

This clonotype turned up a few times. This rearrangement joins TRBV20-1 to TRBJ2-2; 7 bases are a match to TRBD2. Looked up from germline, CDR1 is DFQATT and CDR2 is SNEGSKA (reference sequence). V trimming: 2 bases; J trimming: 1 base; junction bases outside the gene matches: 4. The CDR3 extends over 15 amino acids. The CDR3 is CSARIAGENTGELFF. The DNA for the CDR3 is TGCAGTGCTAGAATAGCGGGCGAGAACACCGGGGAGCTGTTTTTT.

This clonotype came up many times. The chain has TRBV28 and TRBJ2-3; 9 positions match TRBD2. CDR1 and CDR2 (germline): MDHEN, SYDVKM. V shed 2 bases, J shed 2 bases, and the junction held 8 bases outside the gene matches. The CDR3 consists of 17 residues. The CDR3 bases are TGTGCCAGCAGTTTACGGTCTAGCGGGATGTTCACAGATACGCAGTATTTT. It encodes CASSLRSSGMFTDTQYF.